The entry that follows covers one T cell receptor (beta chain) sequence. This clone was counted only a few times. Its antigen has not been determined. The record has no base qualities; no much larger clone is one base away. The entire isolated RNA was reverse transcribed using the High Capacity cDNA Reverse Transcription Kit, and thus expressed TCRB transcripts were sequenced. Deep immunoSEQ sequencing was applied to naive, central memory and regulatory T cell samples, giving an average of about 3.57 million total reads per sample. Sorted cells were lysed in RLT buffer, and RNA was extracted using DNase-treated RNeasy Micro or Mini kits according to cell number. To prevent cross-contamination, every cell subset was processed on its own, while patient and healthy donor samples were processed together. TCRB sequences were amplified from cDNA with the immunoSEQ multiplex PCR, producing 87-bp fragments spanning the CDR3 region. Amplicons were sequenced on the Illumina HiSeq platform. On the study's bioinformatics: PCR bias was corrected computationally using synthetic template baselines, and reads within Hamming distance 2 were collapsed, with unmergeable singletons discarded. Reads were aligned against IMGT to assign V, D and J genes, CDR3 length and insertions or deletions at six rearrangement sites. Clonotype counts were normalized to sorted cell number within each subset before computing true diversity and Gini coefficients with the tcR R package. Repertoire sharing was quantified using the overlap coefficient calculated on TCRB nucleotide sequences. Out-of-frame TCRB sequences from naive cells were analyzed as a proxy for the pre-selection repertoire. The table was pulled from immuneACCESS by TCRdb, which kept in-frame rearrangements only. Such tables lose some clones; where checked, under half of the loss comes from unresolved V genes, and the rest has no known cause. The V and J calls and clone size were taken over from that table, and D and trimming were inferred from the DNA. The sample has hundreds of thousands of clones on record, roughly a tenth of them singletons. Of the sample, more than 0.015% is held by the ten largest clones.

Including the terminal cysteine and phenylalanine, the CDR3 comprises 17 residues. Only CDR3 DNA remains: 51 bases, in frame from the first base. Based on the germline V gene, the CDR1 and CDR2 sequences are LGHNA and YSLEER. V ends up 0 bases short and J 2 bases short, with an unmatched junction base count of 5. The data stem from a study of beta chain features in type 1 diabetes (dated by TCRdb to 2016 to 2019). For context, the study as a whole: Mean age, gender distribution, total cell number and subset yield were not different between patients and healthy donors. A total of about 100 million sorted cells were examined across all samples, and RNA yield correlated strongly with the number of cells per subset. In the study, TCRB repertoires of sorted circulating CD4+ T cell subsets from recently diagnosed type 1 diabetes patients were compared with those of matched healthy donors. Regulatory and stem cell-like memory subsets were isolated from only 8 patients and about eight healthy donors, whereas naive and central memory subsets came from all 30 or so donors. Study-level results and caveats: A moderate but significant shortening of TCRB CDR3 length was observed in type 1 diabetes patients in all four CD4+ subsets. HLA sub-analyses involved small numbers of individuals, so any influence of HLA type on TCRB rearrangement remained unresolved. PCR may preferentially amplify shorter templates, but because patient and control samples were amplified and corrected together, any resulting skew would affect both groups equally. Naive, central memory and regulatory TCRB repertoires appeared to be more alike among patients than among healthy donors. Sequencing cDNA rather than genomic DNA could over-represent highly expressing activated cells, although activation and CD3 levels did not differ between groups. Fewer insertions and more nucleotide deletions at VDJ recombination sites were observed in patients with type 1 diabetes, implying thymic rearrangement abnormalities.

From each donor, a single peripheral blood sample of about 116 mL on average was drawn into heparinised tubes. Using a panel that included CD45RO, CCR7, CD25, CD127, CD95 and CD27, naive, central memory, regulatory and stem cell-like memory CD4+ T cells were sorted on a BD FACSAria II. All sorted populations exceeded 95% purity. PBMCs were separated immediately by Lymphoprep density gradient centrifugation and were stained directly, without being cultured. To minimize batch effects, samples were stained and sorted in pairs, one healthy donor with one patient per experiment. This clonotype was obtained from a man between 25 and 39 years old with type 1 diabetes. The sample was naive CD4+ T cells from blood. Read against the paper, the sample's cell subset or site label means: true naive CD4+ T cells. The chain couples TRBV4-3 to TRBJ2-5, with 11 central nucleotides matching TRBD2. The DNA sequence follows: TGCGCCAGCAGCCAAGATAGCCTAGCGGGGGGACAAGAGACCCAGTACTTC. This gives the protein CASSQDSLAGGQETQYF.